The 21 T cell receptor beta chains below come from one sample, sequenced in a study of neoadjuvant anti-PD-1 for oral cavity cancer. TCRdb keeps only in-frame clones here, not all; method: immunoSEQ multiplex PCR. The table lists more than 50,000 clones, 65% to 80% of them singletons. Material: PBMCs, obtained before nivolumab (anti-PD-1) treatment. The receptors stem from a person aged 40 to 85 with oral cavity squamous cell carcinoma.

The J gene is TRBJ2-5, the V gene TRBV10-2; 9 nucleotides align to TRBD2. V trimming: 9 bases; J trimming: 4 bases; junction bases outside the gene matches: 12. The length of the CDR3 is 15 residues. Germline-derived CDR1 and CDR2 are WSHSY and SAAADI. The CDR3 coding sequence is TGCGCCAGTCAGACTAGCGGACGGGAGGGAGAGACCCAGTACTTC. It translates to CASQTSGREGETQYF.

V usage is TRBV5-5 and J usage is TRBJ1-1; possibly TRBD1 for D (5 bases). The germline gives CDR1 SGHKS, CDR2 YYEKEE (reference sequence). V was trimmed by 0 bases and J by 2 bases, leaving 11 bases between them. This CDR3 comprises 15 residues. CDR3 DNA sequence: TGTGCCAGCAGCTTGGCCGGGGCCTCAAACACTGAAGCTTTCTTT. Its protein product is CASSLAGASNTEAFF. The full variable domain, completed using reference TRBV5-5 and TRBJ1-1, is DAGVTQSPTHLIKTRGQQVTLRCSPISGHKSVSWYQQVLGQGPQFIFQYYEKEERGRGNFPDRFSARQFPNYSSELNVNALLLGDSALYLCASSLAGASNTEAFFGQGTRLTVV.

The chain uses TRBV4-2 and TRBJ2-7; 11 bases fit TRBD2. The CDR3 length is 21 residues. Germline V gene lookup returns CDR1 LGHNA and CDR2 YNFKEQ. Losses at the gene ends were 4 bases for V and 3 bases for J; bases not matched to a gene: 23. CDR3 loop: CASSRQGSSGGPNVFYYEQYF. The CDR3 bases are TGTGCCAGCAGCCGCCAAGGTTCTAGCGGGGGGCCCAATGTTTTTTACTACGAGCAGTACTTC.

The CDR3 DNA sequence: TGTGCCAGCAGCCTCTTCTTTAGCGGGCTTAATACGCAGTATTTT. It yields the protein CASSLFFSGLNTQYF. This chain uses TRBV27 with TRBJ2-3; 7 bases fit TRBD2. CDR3 length equals 15 residues. Germline lookup yields CDR1 MNHEY and CDR2 SMNVEV (reference sequence). V lost 6 bases, J lost 7 bases, and 13 bases stayed unmatched.

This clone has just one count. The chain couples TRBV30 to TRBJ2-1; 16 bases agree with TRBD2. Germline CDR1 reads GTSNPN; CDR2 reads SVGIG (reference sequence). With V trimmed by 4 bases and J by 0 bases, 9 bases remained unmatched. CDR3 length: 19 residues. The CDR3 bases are TGTGCCTGGATTGACGGGACTAGCGGGAGGGCAAGCTCCTACAATGAGCAGTTCTTC. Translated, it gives CAWIDGTSGRASSYNEQFF. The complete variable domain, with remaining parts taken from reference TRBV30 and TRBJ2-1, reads SQTIHQWPATLVQPVGSPLSLECTVEGTSNPNLYWYRQAAGRGLQLLFYSVGIGQISSEVPQNLSASRPQDRQFILSSKKLLLSDSGFYLCAWIDGTSGRASSYNEQFFGPGTRLTVL.

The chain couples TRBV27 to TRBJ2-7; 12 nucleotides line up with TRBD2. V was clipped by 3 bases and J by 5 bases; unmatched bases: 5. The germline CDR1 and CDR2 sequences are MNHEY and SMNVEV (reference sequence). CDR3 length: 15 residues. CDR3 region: CASSFLRTSGNEQYF. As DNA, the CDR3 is TGTGCCAGCAGTTTCCTCCGGACTAGCGGGAACGAGCAGTACTTC.

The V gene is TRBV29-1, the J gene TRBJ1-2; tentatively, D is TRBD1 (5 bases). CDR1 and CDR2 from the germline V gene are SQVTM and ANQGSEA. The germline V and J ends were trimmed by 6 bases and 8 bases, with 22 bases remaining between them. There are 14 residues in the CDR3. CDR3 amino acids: CSVSPGVGGVGYTF. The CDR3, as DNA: TGCAGCGTATCGCCGGGGGTAGGAGGAGTAGGCTACACCTTC.

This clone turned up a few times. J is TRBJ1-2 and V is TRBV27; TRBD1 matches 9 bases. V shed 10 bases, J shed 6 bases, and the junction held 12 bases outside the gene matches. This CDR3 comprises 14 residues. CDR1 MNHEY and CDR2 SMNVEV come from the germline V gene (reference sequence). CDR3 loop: CATSNRGRENGYTF. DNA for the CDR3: TGTGCCACCTCGAACAGGGGGCGAGAGAATGGCTACACCTTC.

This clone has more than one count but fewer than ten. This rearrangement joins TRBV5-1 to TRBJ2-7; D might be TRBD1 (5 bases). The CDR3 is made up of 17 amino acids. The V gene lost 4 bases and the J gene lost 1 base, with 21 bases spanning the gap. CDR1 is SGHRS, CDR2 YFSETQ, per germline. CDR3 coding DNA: TGCGCCAGCAGCAACTCCTTAGGGCAGGGTGAGTCCTACGAGCAGTACTTC. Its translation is CASSNSLGQGESYEQYF. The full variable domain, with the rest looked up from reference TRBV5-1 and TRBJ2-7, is KAGVTQTPRYLIKTRGQQVTLSCSPISGHRSVSWYQQTPGQGLQFLFEYFSETQRNKGNFPGRFSGRQFSNSRSEMNVSTLELGDSALYLCASSNSLGQGESYEQYFGPGTRLTVT.

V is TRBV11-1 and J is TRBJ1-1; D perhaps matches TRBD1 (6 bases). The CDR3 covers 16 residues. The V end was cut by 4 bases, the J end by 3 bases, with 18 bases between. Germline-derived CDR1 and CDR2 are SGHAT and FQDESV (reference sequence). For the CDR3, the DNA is TGTGCCAGCAGCTCCTTTACCGACAGGATGGACACTGAAGCTTTCTTT. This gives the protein CASSSFTDRMDTEAFF.

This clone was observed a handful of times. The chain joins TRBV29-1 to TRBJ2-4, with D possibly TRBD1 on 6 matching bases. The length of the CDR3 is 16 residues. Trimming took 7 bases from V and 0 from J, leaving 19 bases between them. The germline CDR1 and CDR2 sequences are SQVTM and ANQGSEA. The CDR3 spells CSAVPGQELAKNIQYF. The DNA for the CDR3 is TGCAGCGCCGTCCCGGGACAAGAACTAGCCAAAAACATTCAGTACTTC. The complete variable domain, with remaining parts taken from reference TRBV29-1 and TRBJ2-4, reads SAVISQKPSRDICQRGTSLTIQCQVDSQVTMMFWYRQQPGQSLTLIATANQGSEATYESGFVIDKFPISRPNLTFSTLTVSNMSPEDSSIYLCSAVPGQELAKNIQYFGAGTRLSVL.

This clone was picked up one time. CDR3 sequence reads: CASSPTTVNTEAFF. The CDR3 bases are TGTGCCAGCAGCCCAACGACAGTGAACACTGAAGCTTTCTTT. The chain is built from TRBV7-3 and TRBJ1-1; D is possibly TRBD1 (5 bases). Germline V gene lookup returns CDR1 SGHTA and CDR2 FQGTGA. Trimming cost V 5 bases and J 0 bases, with 10 bases left between them. The CDR3 length is 14 residues.

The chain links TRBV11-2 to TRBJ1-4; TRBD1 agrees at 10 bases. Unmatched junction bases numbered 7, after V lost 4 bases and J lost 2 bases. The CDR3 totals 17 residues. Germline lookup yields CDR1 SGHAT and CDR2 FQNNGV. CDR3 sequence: CASSWTGQGWTNEKLFF. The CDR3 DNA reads TGTGCCAGCAGCTGGACGGGACAGGGGTGGACTAATGAAAAACTGTTTTTT.

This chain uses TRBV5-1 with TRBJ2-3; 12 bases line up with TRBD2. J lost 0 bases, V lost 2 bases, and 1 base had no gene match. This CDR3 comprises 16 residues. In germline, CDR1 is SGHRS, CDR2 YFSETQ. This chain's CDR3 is CASSFLAGGSTDTQYF. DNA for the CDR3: TGCGCCAGCAGCTTTCTAGCGGGAGGGAGCACAGATACGCAGTATTTT.

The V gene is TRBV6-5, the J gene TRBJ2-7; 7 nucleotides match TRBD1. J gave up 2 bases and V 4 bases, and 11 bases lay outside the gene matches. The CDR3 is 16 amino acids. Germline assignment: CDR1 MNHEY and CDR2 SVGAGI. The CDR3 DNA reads TGTGCCAGCAGTTCCCCGGGACAGCGAGGGACCTACGAGCAGTACTTC. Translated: CASSSPGQRGTYEQYF.

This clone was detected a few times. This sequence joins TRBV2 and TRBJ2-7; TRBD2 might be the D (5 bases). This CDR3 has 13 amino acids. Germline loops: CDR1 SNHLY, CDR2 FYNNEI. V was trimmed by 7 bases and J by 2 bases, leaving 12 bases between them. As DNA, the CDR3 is TGTGCCAGCAACGCGGGTGGCCCCTACGAGCAGTACTTC. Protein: CASNAGGPYEQYF.

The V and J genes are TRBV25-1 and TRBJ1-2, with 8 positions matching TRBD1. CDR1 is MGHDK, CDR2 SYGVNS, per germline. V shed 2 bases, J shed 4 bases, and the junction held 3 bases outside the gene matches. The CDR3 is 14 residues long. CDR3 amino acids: CASSEQGASYGYTF. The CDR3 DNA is TGTGCCAGCAGTGAACAGGGGGCTAGCTATGGCTACACCTTC.

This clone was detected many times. CDR3 loop: CASSLEGGQGNIQYF. CDR3 sequence (DNA): TGTGCCAGCAGCTTAGAGGGCGGACAGGGGAACATTCAGTACTTC. The rearrangement links TRBV11-3 to TRBJ2-4, with 9 bases identical to TRBD1. With V trimmed by 0 bases and J by 7 bases, 4 bases remained unmatched. The CDR3 runs to 15 residues. Per germline, CDR1 SGHNT and CDR2 YENEEA.

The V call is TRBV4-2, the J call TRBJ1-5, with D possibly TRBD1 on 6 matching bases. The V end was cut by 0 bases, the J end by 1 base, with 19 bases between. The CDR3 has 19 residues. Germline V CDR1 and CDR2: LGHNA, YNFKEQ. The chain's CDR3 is CASSQDPVGGRKSNQPQHF. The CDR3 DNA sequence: TGTGCCAGCAGCCAAGATCCGGTCGGGGGGCGGAAAAGCAATCAGCCCCAGCATTTT.

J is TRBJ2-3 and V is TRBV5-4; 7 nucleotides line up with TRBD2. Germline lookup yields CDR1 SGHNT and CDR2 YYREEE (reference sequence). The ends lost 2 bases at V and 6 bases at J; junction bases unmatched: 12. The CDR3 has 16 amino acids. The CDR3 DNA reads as TGTGCCAGCAGCTTCGGGAGCGGGATAAGAGGGGATACGCAGTATTTT. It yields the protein CASSFGSGIRGDTQYF.

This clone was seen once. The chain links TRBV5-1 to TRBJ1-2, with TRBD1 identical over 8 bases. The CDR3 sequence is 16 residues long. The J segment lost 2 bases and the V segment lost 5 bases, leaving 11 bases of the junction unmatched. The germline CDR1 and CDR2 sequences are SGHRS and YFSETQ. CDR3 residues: CASSFDGQGGNYGYTF. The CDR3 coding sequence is TGCGCCAGCAGTTTCGATGGACAGGGAGGGAACTATGGCTACACCTTC. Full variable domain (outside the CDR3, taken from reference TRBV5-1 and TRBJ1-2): KAGVTQTPRYLIKTRGQQVTLSCSPISGHRSVSWYQQTPGQGLQFLFEYFSETQRNKGNFPGRFSGRQFSNSRSEMNVSTLELGDSALYLCASSFDGQGGNYGYTFGSGTRLTVV.